Below are 26 T cell receptor beta chains sequenced from a single sample in a study of T cell clonotyping in hematopoietic cell transplantation. Assay used: immunoSEQ multiplex PCR; TCRdb lists only in-frame clones, some missing. The sample yields some 2,000 clones, approximately 93% seen once. Sample time point: recipient sample about 28 days before transplant, after cytoreduction. The source material was peripheral blood mononuclear cells, sampled before stem cell transplant. The receptors shown here come from a woman aged 45 to 65 with acute myeloid leukemia. Some clones in this sample may be carry-over from other donors' samples.

Written as DNA, the CDR3 is TGTGCCAGCAGTATGGACTACCAAGAGACCCAGTACTTC. Its translation: CASSMDYQETQYF. The chain joins TRBV6-1 to TRBJ2-5; a possible D gene is TRBD2 (5 bases). The germline V gene has CDR1 MNHNS and CDR2 SASEGT. CDR3 length: 13 residues. V lost 5 bases, J lost 0 bases, and 7 bases lay in between.

The V gene is TRBV4-1, the J gene TRBJ2-3; TRBD2 matches at 9 bases. The trim removed 0 bases at V and 3 bases at J, leaving 4 bases unmatched. CDR3 length: 16 residues. Germline loops: CDR1 MGHRA, CDR2 YSYEKL. CDR3 region: CASSQERGGPTDTQYF. CDR3 in DNA: TGCGCCAGCAGCCAAGAGCGGGGGGGCCCTACAGATACGCAGTATTTT.

The CDR3 nucleotides are TGTGCCAGCAGTTCTCCGGCGAACGCAGATACGCAGTATTTT. It translates to CASSSPANADTQYF. The chain is built from TRBV6-5 and TRBJ2-3; D gene unclear. Between the trimmed V and J ends, which lost 4 bases and 4 bases, there was a span of 12 bases. This CDR3 contains 14 residues. Germline V gives CDR1 MNHEY, CDR2 SVGAGI.

The chain uses TRBV2 and TRBJ1-1, with 10 bases fitting TRBD1. CDR1 and CDR2 from the germline V gene are SNHLY and FYNNEI. The V segment lost 3 bases and the J segment 10 bases; nucleotides outside the gene matches: 5. CDR3 length equals 13 residues. CDR3 nucleotides: TGTGCCAGCAGTGAGGGACAGGGGATGTCAGCTTTCTTT. Translation gives CASSEGQGMSAFF. The full variable domain, completed using reference TRBV2 and TRBJ1-1, is EPEVTQTPSHQVTQMGQEVILRCVPISNHLYFYWYRQILGQKVEFLVSFYNNEISEKSEIFDDQFSVERPDGSNFTLKIRSTKLEDSAMYFCASSEGQGMSAFFGQGTRLTVV.

This clone was recorded once. J is TRBJ1-5 and V is TRBV7-2; D remains unclear. Trimming took 4 bases from V and 9 from J, leaving 13 bases between them. The CDR3 runs 13 residues. Germline lookup yields CDR1 SGHTA and CDR2 FQGNSA. The CDR3 loop is CASSSDPLAPQHF. The CDR3 DNA reads as TGTGCCAGCAGCTCCGACCCCCTAGCGCCCCAGCATTTT.

The gene calls are TRBV5-4 and TRBJ1-3; no definite D call. This CDR3 comprises 13 residues. Germline V lookup: CDR1 SGHNT, CDR2 YYREEE (reference sequence). V was cut by 5 bases and J by 0 bases, with 6 bases left in between. The chain's CDR3 is CASRPYSGNTIYF. The CDR3 region has the DNA TGTGCCAGCAGACCCTACTCTGGAAACACCATATATTTT.

The rearrangement links TRBV5-4 to TRBJ2-7, with 8 bases fitting TRBD1. Per germline, CDR1 SGHNT and CDR2 YYREEE (reference sequence). Unmatched junction bases numbered 7, after V lost 3 bases and J lost 5 bases. The CDR3 contains 14 residues. The CDR3 region has the DNA TGTGCCAGCAGCTCGACAGGGGAAATCAACGAGCAGTACTTC. It yields the protein CASSSTGEINEQYF.

The J gene is TRBJ1-2, the V gene TRBV10-3; 7 bases agree with TRBD1. The J segment lost 4 bases and the V segment lost 5 bases, leaving 4 bases of the junction unmatched. Germline CDR1 reads ENHRY; CDR2 reads SYGVKD. The CDR3 is 13 residues long. CDR3 protein: CAISRDSVYGYTF. For the CDR3, the DNA is TGTGCCATCAGTCGGGACAGCGTCTATGGCTACACCTTC.

The table lists this clone with a few counts. This chain joins TRBV7-3 and TRBJ1-6; no clear D. Germline CDR1 is SGHTA and CDR2 is FQGTGA. V lost 0 bases to trimming and J lost 13 bases, with 10 bases between them. CDR3 length equals 13 residues. This CDR3 is CASSLTPEDPLHF. The CDR3 region has the DNA TGTGCCAGCAGCTTAACGCCGGAAGATCCCCTCCACTTT.

This clone was seen only once. The chain has TRBV19 and TRBJ2-2; TRBD1 matches 11 bases. Germline V gives CDR1 LNHDA, CDR2 SQIVND (reference sequence). With V trimmed by 7 bases and J by 5 bases, 9 bases remained unmatched. The CDR3 spans 16 residues. CDR3 amino acids: CASKWTGGARTGELFF. The CDR3, as DNA: TGTGCCAGTAAATGGACAGGGGGCGCAAGGACCGGGGAGCTGTTTTTT. The full variable domain, rest sourced from reference TRBV19 and TRBJ2-2, is DGGITQSPKYLFRKEGQNVTLSCEQNLNHDAMYWYRQDPGQGLRLIYYSQIVNDFQKGDIAEGYSVSREKKESFPLTVTSAQKNPTAFYLCASKWTGGARTGELFFGEGSRLTVL.

In DNA form, the CDR3 reads TGTGCCAGCAGTGAATATCCCGAAGGGGGAGGGGATTATGGCTACACCTTC. It encodes CASSEYPEGGGDYGYTF. The chain joins TRBV25-1 to TRBJ1-2; a possible D gene is TRBD1 (6 bases). Trimming cost V 0 bases and J 5 bases, with 19 bases left between them. In germline, CDR1 is MGHDK, CDR2 SYGVNS. This CDR3 is 17 amino acids long.

This clone appeared a single time. The chain joins TRBV7-2 to TRBJ1-2; D ambiguous. Looked up from germline, CDR1 is SGHTA and CDR2 is FQGNSA. The CDR3 contains 14 residues. Trimming cost V 4 bases and J 4 bases, with 13 bases left between them. This chain's CDR3 is CASSSPWRSYGYTF. In nucleotides, the CDR3 is TGTGCCAGCAGCTCGCCGTGGCGGTCCTATGGCTACACCTTC.

V gene TRBV7-2 combines with J gene TRBJ1-1; TRBD1 aligns across 10 bases. CDR1 is SGHTA, CDR2 FQGNSA, per germline. The CDR3 sequence is 14 residues long. V lost 5 bases, J lost 5 bases, and 5 bases stayed unmatched. Written as DNA, the CDR3 is TGTGCCAGCAGCGACAGGGGGCGTCTTACTGAAGCTTTCTTT. Encoded protein: CASSDRGRLTEAFF.

In DNA, the CDR3 is TGTGCCAGTAGTCTCCGGGACCGATCTAGCTACACCTTC. As protein: CASSLRDRSSYTF. The V gene is TRBV19, the J gene TRBJ1-2; TRBD1 is a possible D gene (5 bases). The V end was cut by 5 bases, the J end by 9 bases, with 16 bases between. This CDR3 spans 13 amino acids. Germline values: CDR1 LNHDA, CDR2 SQIVND (reference sequence).

V is TRBV25-1 and J is TRBJ2-7, with D maybe TRBD2 (7 bases). Germline values: CDR1 MGHDK, CDR2 SYGVNS. V lost 1 base, J lost 2 bases, and 15 bases lay in between. This CDR3 comprises 16 residues. In nucleotides, the CDR3 is TGTGCCAGCAGTGAATTGATCGGGGGGCCCACCTACGAGCAGTACTTC. Its translation is CASSELIGGPTYEQYF.

DNA of the CDR3: TGTGCCAGCAGCTTAAGGGGCATCATAGATACGCAGTATTTT. This encodes CASSLRGIIDTQYF. The chain employs TRBV7-3 and TRBJ2-3; possibly TRBD1 for D (5 bases). V lost 1 base, J lost 5 bases, and 10 bases lay in between. CDR1 is SGHTA and CDR2 is FQGTGA in the germline V gene. The CDR3 is 14 amino acids. The full variable domain, rest sourced from reference TRBV7-3 and TRBJ2-3, is GAGVSQTPSNKVTEKGKYVELRCDPISGHTALYWYRQSLGQGPEFLIYFQGTGAADDSGLPNDRFFAVRPEGSVSTLKIQRTERGDSAVYLCASSLRGIIDTQYFGPGTRLTVL.

This chain joins TRBV6-5 and TRBJ1-2; weak D call: TRBD1 (6 bases). This CDR3 is 15 amino acids long. Germline values: CDR1 MNHEY, CDR2 SVGAGI. Trimming removed 6 bases from V and 0 bases from J, with 14 bases in between. The CDR3 DNA sequence: TGTGCCAGCAGAGTAGGGGGGTCGGCTAACTATGGCTACACCTTC. Translating it yields CASRVGGSANYGYTF.

V and J are TRBV14 and TRBJ1-1; TRBD1 agrees at 7 bases. The CDR3 has 14 amino acids. Germline V gene sequence: CDR1 SGHDN, CDR2 FVKESK. The V and J ends lost 2 bases and 2 bases, in that order; junction bases with no gene match: 2. Here the CDR3 reads CASSQKGANTEAFF. In DNA, the CDR3 is TGTGCCAGCAGCCAAAAGGGGGCTAACACTGAAGCTTTCTTT.

The sample holds one count of this clone. The rearrangement uses TRBV11-3 and TRBJ2-7, with TRBD1 identical over 9 bases. CDR1 is SGHNT and CDR2 is YENEEA in the germline V gene. V was pared by 5 bases and J by 5 bases, with 10 bases of the junction left unmatched. The CDR3 is 15 amino acids. For the CDR3, the DNA is TGTGCCAGCAGCCCAAGAGGGACAGGGAGGAACGAGCAGTACTTC. This encodes CASSPRGTGRNEQYF. The whole variable domain, remainder taken from reference TRBV11-3 and TRBJ2-7, is EAGVVQSPRYKIIEKKQPVAFWCNPISGHNTLYWYLQNLGQGPELLIRYENEEAVDDSQLPKDRFSAERLKGVDSTLKIQPAELGDSAVYLCASSPRGTGRNEQYFGPGTRLTVT.

The CDR3 DNA reads as TGCGCCAGCAGCTTGGAGCCGGGAAGGACTGAAGCTTTCTTT. Residues: CASSLEPGRTEAFF. This chain uses TRBV5-1 with TRBJ1-1; D remains unclear. The V and J ends lost 0 bases and 5 bases respectively, with 11 bases between them. CDR1 and CDR2 (germline): SGHRS, YFSETQ. CDR3 length: 14 residues.

This CDR3 is CASSLAVQGFLGNQPQHF. The CDR3 nucleotides are TGTGCCAGCAGCTTAGCAGTCCAGGGGTTTTTGGGCAATCAGCCCCAGCATTTT. The J gene is TRBJ1-5, the V gene TRBV7-2; TRBD1 is a possible D gene (6 bases). The CDR3 contains 18 residues. Germline CDR1 SGHTA, CDR2 FQGNSA. V shed 0 bases and J shed 2 bases, with 17 bases lying between them. Full variable domain (outside the CDR3, taken from reference TRBV7-2 and TRBJ1-5): GAGVSQSPSNKVTEKGKDVELRCDPISGHTALYWYRQSLGQGLEFLIYFQGNSAPDKSGLPSDRFSAERTGGSVSTLTIQRTQQEDSAVYLCASSLAVQGFLGNQPQHFGDGTRLSIL.

The chain couples TRBV11-2 to TRBJ2-5; D is perhaps TRBD2 (7 bases). Germline V gene lookup returns CDR1 SGHAT and CDR2 FQNNGV. The CDR3 totals 15 residues. V lost 5 bases, J lost 0 bases, and 13 bases lay in between. In nucleotides, the CDR3 is TGTGCCAGCAGCCCTAGGGGGGGTAACCAAGAGACCCAGTACTTC. It specifies CASSPRGGNQETQYF.

A single count supports this clone. V usage is TRBV18 and J usage is TRBJ2-7; D might be TRBD1 (6 bases). CDR3 length: 13 residues. Germline lookup yields CDR1 KGHSH and CDR2 LQKENI. V was trimmed by 6 bases and J by 8 bases, leaving 17 bases between them. As DNA, the CDR3 is TGTGCCAGCTCGCTGGAACAGGGTATCAAGCAGTACTTC. Protein product: CASSLEQGIKQYF.

J is TRBJ2-3 and V is TRBV5-1; possible D gene TRBD2, 6 bases. The germline V and J ends were trimmed by 0 bases and 4 bases, with 15 bases remaining between them. The germline V gene encodes CDR1 SGHRS and CDR2 YFSETQ. The CDR3 length is 16 residues. The CDR3 DNA reads as TGCGCCAGCAGCTTGGCTGCCCCGGGGGTTGCAGATACGCAGTATTTT. It codes for CASSLAAPGVADTQYF. The variable domain in full, with the rest retrieved from reference TRBV5-1 and TRBJ2-3, is KAGVTQTPRYLIKTRGQQVTLSCSPISGHRSVSWYQQTPGQGLQFLFEYFSETQRNKGNFPGRFSGRQFSNSRSEMNVSTLELGDSALYLCASSLAAPGVADTQYFGPGTRLTVL.

The chain combines TRBV7-2 with TRBJ2-5, with unresolved D. The end of the DNA aligns better with TRBJ2-7, so the J call may be wrong. CDR1 is SGHTA, CDR2 FQGNSA, per germline. The CDR3 sequence is 13 residues long. The CDR3 reads CASSSGPFLEQYF. As DNA, the CDR3 is TGTGCCAGCAGTTCCGGGCCTTTCCTCGAGCAGTACTTC.

CDR3 in DNA: TGTGCCAGCAGCTTGGGACTAGCGGTCCAAGAGACCCAGTACTTC. It translates to CASSLGLAVQETQYF. The gene calls are TRBV9 and TRBJ2-5; 11 bases match TRBD2. Trimming at V came to 4 bases and at J to 1 base, leaving 3 bases not matched to a gene. The CDR3 covers 15 residues. Germline V gene sequence: CDR1 SGDLS, CDR2 YYNGEE.